This entry features one TCR beta chain sequence. Its antigen remains undetermined. The input lacks base qualities; no much larger clone sits a single base away. The sample is drawn from a study of beta chain features in type 1 diabetes (dated by TCRdb to 2016 to 2019). Regarding the research as a whole: Mean age, gender distribution, total cell number and subset yield did not differ between patients and healthy donors. A total of 85 million to 140 million sorted cells were examined across all samples, and a strong correlation was observed between cell number per subset and RNA yield. The study compared the TCRB repertoires of sorted circulating CD4+ T cell subsets in recently diagnosed type 1 diabetes patients with those in matched healthy donors. Whereas all 30 or so donors provided naive and central memory subsets, regulatory and stem cell-like memory subsets were isolated from just 8 patients and roughly 8 healthy donors. Overall study outcomes, separate from this receptor: At VDJ recombination sites, patients with type 1 diabetes made fewer insertions and deleted more nucleotides, a pattern implying thymic rearrangement abnormalities. In all four CD4+ subsets, TCRB CDR3 length was moderately but significantly shorter in type 1 diabetes patients. Shorter templates might be favored by PCR, yet because patient and control samples were amplified and corrected together, any such skew would affect both groups equally. Because the HLA sub-analyses included only small numbers of individuals, any influence of HLA type on TCRB rearrangement was left unresolved. Because cDNA rather than genomic DNA was sequenced, highly expressing activated cells could have been over-represented, although no difference in activation and CD3 levels was found between groups. Naive, central memory and regulatory TCRB repertoires appeared to be more alike among patients than among healthy donors.

A single peripheral blood draw of approximately 110 mL on average was collected from each donor into heparinised tubes. A BD FACSAria II was used to sort naive, central memory, regulatory and stem cell-like memory CD4+ T cells with a panel that included CD45RO, CCR7, CD25, CD127, CD95 and CD27. All sorted populations exceeded 95% purity. Right away, PBMCs were isolated by Lymphoprep density gradient centrifugation and were stained directly, with no culture step. Samples were stained and sorted in pairs, with one healthy donor and one patient per experiment, so that batch effects were minimized. The entire isolated RNA was reverse transcribed using the High Capacity cDNA Reverse Transcription Kit, and thus expressed TCRB transcripts were sequenced. Naive, central memory and regulatory T cell samples underwent deep immunoSEQ sequencing, averaging roughly 3.4 million total reads per sample. After sorted cells were lysed in RLT buffer, RNA was extracted with DNase-treated RNeasy Micro or Mini kits, with the choice depending on cell number. To prevent cross-contamination, every cell subset was processed on its own, while patient and healthy donor samples were processed together. The immunoSEQ multiplex PCR was used to amplify TCRB sequences from cDNA, yielding 87-bp fragments that span the CDR3 region. Sequencing of the amplicons was done on the Illumina HiSeq platform. The study's processing was this. PCR bias was computationally corrected using synthetic template baselines, reads within Hamming distance 2 were collapsed, and singletons that could not be merged were discarded. Reads were aligned to IMGT to assign V, D and J genes, CDR3 length, and insertions or deletions at six rearrangement sites. Within each subset, clonotype counts were normalized to sorted cell number, and only after that were true diversity and Gini coefficients computed with the tcR R package. The overlap coefficient, calculated on TCRB nucleotide sequences, was used to quantify repertoire sharing. Out-of-frame TCRB sequences from naive cells were analyzed as a proxy for the pre-selection repertoire. This immuneACCESS table, as held by TCRdb, lists in-frame sequences with V and J called but not all clones. Of the missing ones, under half trace to an unresolved V gene in checked studies; the others have no known cause. V and J calls plus clone size are reproduced from that table; the DNA served to infer D and trimming. This sample comprises just over 450,000 clones, roughly 30% of them detected only once. The ten largest clones capture around 0.065% of the sample.

From the cysteine up to the phenylalanine, the CDR3 has a length of 11 residues. Just CDR3 DNA is preserved here, 33 bases in frame from base 1. V gives up 4 bases and J gives up 4 bases, and the segment between their germline ends measures 5 bases. CDR1 and CDR2 (SQVTM, ANQGSEA) derive from the germline V gene. This sequence originates from a man aged 18 to 29 in good health. The receptor chain draws on TRBV29-1 and TRBJ1-3; no D gene call is confident. The sequenced material came from naive CD4+ T cells from blood. The cell subset or site label on this specimen signifies: true naive CD4+ T cells. The DNA sequence is given as TGCAGCGTTGGTATCGGAAACACCATATATTTT. This yields the protein CSVGIGNTIYF. Supplemented by the reference TRBV29-1 and TRBJ1-3 proteins around the CDR3, the complete variable domain is SAVISQKPSRDICQRGTSLTIQCQVDSQVTMMFWYRQQPGQSLTLIATANQGSEATYESGFVIDKFPISRPNLTFSTLTVSNMSPEDSSIYLCSVGIGNTIYFGEGSWLTVV.